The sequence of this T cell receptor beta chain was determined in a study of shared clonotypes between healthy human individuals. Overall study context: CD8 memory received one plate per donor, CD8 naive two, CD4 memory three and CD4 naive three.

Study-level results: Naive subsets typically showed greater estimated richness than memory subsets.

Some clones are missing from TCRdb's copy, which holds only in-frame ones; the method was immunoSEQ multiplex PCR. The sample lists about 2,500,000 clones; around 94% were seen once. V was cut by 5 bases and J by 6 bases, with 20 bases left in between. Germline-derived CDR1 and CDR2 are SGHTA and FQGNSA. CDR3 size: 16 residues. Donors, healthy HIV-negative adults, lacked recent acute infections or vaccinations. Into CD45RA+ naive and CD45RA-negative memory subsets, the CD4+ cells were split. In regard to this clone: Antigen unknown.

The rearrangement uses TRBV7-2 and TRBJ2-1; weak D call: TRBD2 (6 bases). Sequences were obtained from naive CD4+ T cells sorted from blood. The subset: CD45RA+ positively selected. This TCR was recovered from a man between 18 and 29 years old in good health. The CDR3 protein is CASSPGLIESGNEQFF. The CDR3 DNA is TGTGCCAGCAGCCCCGGACTAATTGAGTCGGGCAATGAGCAGTTCTTC.